The 29 T cell receptor beta chains presented below share a single source sample, sequenced in a study of cytomegalovirus exposure and HLA in healthy donors. This PCR relied on a set of 60 Vbeta primers and 13 Jbeta primers. The assay was immunoSEQ multiplex PCR, and TCRdb's table has in-frame clones only and misses some. This sample has around 120,000 clones; roughly 88% occur once, and the top ten carry about 1.8%. Sample: PBMCs. These TCRs come from a boy aged 5-17 years in good health and CMV-seronegative.

The chain uses TRBV13 and TRBJ2-5; perhaps TRBD2 as D (6 bases). The CDR3 totals 15 residues. The V gene lost 0 bases and the J gene lost 5 bases, with 13 bases spanning the gap. The V gene's germline CDR1 is PRHDT and CDR2 FYEKMQ (reference sequence). CDR3 sequence: CASSLGGSGRETQYF. CDR3 DNA sequence: TGTGCCAGCAGCTTAGGCGGGAGCGGGCGGGAGACCCAGTACTTC.

This sequence joins TRBV9 and TRBJ2-3, with D unresolved. Deletions cut 3 bases from V and 1 base from J, with 3 bases between. This CDR3 comprises 12 residues. The germline V gene has CDR1 SGDLS and CDR2 YYNGEE. CDR3 protein: CASSARTDTQYF. CDR3 nucleotides: TGTGCCAGCAGCGCTCGCACAGATACGCAGTATTTT.

The gene calls are TRBV7-9 and TRBJ1-5, with TRBD1 identical over 8 bases. The trim removed 5 bases at V and 3 bases at J, leaving 9 bases unmatched. CDR1 SEHNR and CDR2 FQNEAQ come from the germline V gene (reference sequence). The CDR3 runs 16 residues. As DNA, the CDR3 is TGTGCCAGCAGCCCAGGACAGGGTGATCACAATCAGCCCCAGCATTTT. It translates to CASSPGQGDHNQPQHF.

The chain carries TRBV4-2 and TRBJ2-7; tentatively, D is TRBD2 (6 bases). The CDR3 consists of 17 residues. Trimming took 1 base from V and 4 from J, leaving 20 bases between them. Per germline, CDR1 LGHNA and CDR2 YNFKEQ. The CDR3: CASSQVAGAGANYEQYF. The CDR3 DNA is TGTGCCAGCAGCCAAGTCGCAGGAGCGGGCGCGAATTACGAGCAGTACTTC.

This clone was found once. The V call is TRBV18, the J call TRBJ2-1; 7 nucleotides line up with TRBD1. The length of the CDR3 is 13 residues. CDR1 is KGHSH, CDR2 LQKENI, per germline. The V gene end was trimmed by 3 bases and the J gene end by 10 bases; junction bases not matched to a gene: 6. The CDR3 loop is CASSPTTGVEQFF. DNA of the CDR3: TGTGCCAGCTCACCGACAACAGGGGTCGAGCAGTTCTTC.

The chain uses TRBV9 and TRBJ2-4; 13 bases match TRBD2. Germline-derived CDR1 and CDR2 are SGDLS and YYNGEE. V shed 3 bases and J 4 bases; nucleotides not matched to a gene: 7. This CDR3 is built from 17 residues. The CDR3 DNA reads TGTGCCAGCAGCGCAGGACGGGGACTAGCGGGAAAAAACATTCAGTACTTC. It translates to CASSAGRGLAGKNIQYF.

The chain recombines TRBV27 with TRBJ2-2; TRBD1 is a possible D gene (6 bases). From germline, CDR1 is MNHEY and CDR2 SMNVEV (reference sequence). The CDR3 consists of 14 residues. V lost 7 bases and J lost 7, with 16 bases in between. The CDR3 coding sequence is TGTGCCAGCAAAGGGGCAGGGGTGGGCGGGGAGCTGTTTTTT. Translated: CASKGAGVGGELFF.

The chain is built from TRBV18 and TRBJ2-7, with D maybe TRBD1 (7 bases). Germline CDR1 KGHSH, CDR2 LQKENI. V lost 3 bases and J 3 bases, leaving 12 bases between the germline ends. The CDR3 has 14 residues. The CDR3 nucleotides are TGTGCCAGCTCACCGGCAGGGGGGAGCTACGAGCAGTACTTC. It specifies CASSPAGGSYEQYF.

The chain is built from TRBV27 and TRBJ1-5, with D possibly being TRBD1 (6 bases). The CDR3 is 15 amino acids. V was trimmed by 6 bases and J by 0 bases, leaving 12 bases between them. CDR1 is MNHEY, CDR2 SMNVEV, per germline (reference sequence). Here the CDR3 reads CASSGGALSNQPQHF. The CDR3 coding sequence is TGTGCCAGCAGCGGGGGGGCCCTTAGCAATCAGCCCCAGCATTTT.

The CDR3 loop is CSVDSTGNGYTF. CDR3 bases: TGCAGCGTTGATTCGACAGGGAATGGCTACACCTTC. The chain couples TRBV29-1 to TRBJ1-2; 7 nucleotides align to TRBD1. V trimming: 3 bases; J trimming: 6 bases; junction bases outside the gene matches: 4. Germline V gene sequence: CDR1 SQVTM, CDR2 ANQGSEA. The CDR3 is 12 residues long.

The chain carries TRBV7-9 and TRBJ1-2, with unresolved D. With 6 bases removed from V and 1 base from J, the gap between germline ends came to 6 bases. The CDR3 runs to 12 residues. The germline CDR1 and CDR2 sequences are SEHNR and FQNEAQ (reference sequence). The CDR3 DNA follows: TGTGCCAGCAGGAGGATTAACTATGGCTACACCTTC. Amino acid sequence: CASRRINYGYTF.

Remarks on this clone: The junction departs from germline at one end; a sequencing error may be responsible. The rearrangement uses TRBV7-9 and TRBJ1-1; weak D call: TRBD1 (5 bases). The CDR3 consists of 13 residues. From germline, CDR1 is SEHNR and CDR2 FQNEAQ (reference sequence). CDR3 protein: CSSSSGGVTEAFF. CDR3 coding DNA: TGTTCCAGCAGCTCCGGAGGGGTAACTGAAGCTTTCTTT.

The chain employs TRBV18 and TRBJ1-2; D is ambiguous. CDR1 KGHSH and CDR2 LQKENI come from the germline V gene. CDR3 length: 14 residues. V was cut by 0 bases and J by 0 bases, with 5 bases left in between. The CDR3 reads CASSPPTPNYGYTF. CDR3 nucleotide sequence: TGTGCCAGCTCACCACCGACACCTAACTATGGCTACACCTTC.

This clone has just a few counts. The chain carries TRBV9 and TRBJ2-3; a possible D gene is TRBD1 (6 bases). Germline values: CDR1 SGDLS, CDR2 YYNGEE. The CDR3 is 14 amino acids. Trimming took off 0 bases at V and 1 base at J, with 6 bases between the two ends. The CDR3 DNA sequence: TGTGCCAGCAGCGTAGGGGGGCGCACAGATACGCAGTATTTT. It is translated as CASSVGGRTDTQYF.

This chain uses TRBV5-1 with TRBJ1-3, with TRBD1 identical over 7 bases. V was clipped by 5 bases and J by 8 bases; unmatched bases: 7. Germline V gene sequence: CDR1 SGHRS, CDR2 YFSETQ. The CDR3 spans 13 residues. CDR3 amino acids: CASRTDREDTIYF. CDR3 coding DNA: TGCGCCAGCAGGACTGACAGGGAGGACACCATATATTTT.

This chain connects TRBV4-2 to TRBJ2-5; a weak D match, TRBD1 (6 bases). This CDR3 spans 15 amino acids. Per germline, CDR1 LGHNA and CDR2 YNFKEQ. Trimming removed 2 bases at V and 0 bases at J, with 10 bases between. The CDR3 sequence is CASSQLDSDQETQYF. In DNA form, the CDR3 reads TGTGCCAGCAGCCAACTGGACAGCGACCAAGAGACCCAGTACTTC.

In this sample, this clone turned up once. The chain has TRBV6-1 and TRBJ2-5; D not resolved. Germline loops: CDR1 MNHNS, CDR2 SASEGT. V lost 7 bases and J 5 bases, leaving 14 bases between the germline ends. The CDR3 covers 13 residues. DNA of the CDR3: TGTGCCAGCACTTTGACGGGTCAGGAGACCCAGTACTTC. Residues: CASTLTGQETQYF.

V is TRBV5-1 and J is TRBJ2-5; 14 bases are shared with TRBD2. Germline CDR1 and CDR2: SGHRS and YFSETQ. Trimming at V came to 4 bases and at J to 7 bases, leaving 12 bases not matched to a gene. The CDR3 is made up of 17 amino acids. CDR3 region: CASSPTPGTSGSGTQYF. CDR3 in DNA: TGCGCCAGCAGCCCTACCCCCGGGACTAGCGGGAGCGGGACCCAGTACTTC.

The gene calls are TRBV6-1 and TRBJ2-1; TRBD2 agrees at 9 bases. V was clipped by 3 bases and J by 4 bases; unmatched bases: 4. Germline-derived CDR1 and CDR2 are MNHNS and SASEGT. This CDR3 spans 15 amino acids. CDR3 sequence (DNA): TGTGCCAGCAGTGAGGAGACTAGCGGATACAATGAGCAGTTCTTC. This sequence encodes CASSEETSGYNEQFF.

This chain connects TRBV27 to TRBJ1-2; 7 nucleotides match TRBD1. There are 15 residues in the CDR3. CDR1 and CDR2 (germline): MNHEY, SMNVEV (reference sequence). After removal of 5 bases from V and 7 bases from J, the junction contained 13 bases not matched to a gene. The CDR3 DNA reads as TGTGCCAGCAGTCTAACCCCGGGACAGTCCGCTGGCTACACCTTC. It is translated as CASSLTPGQSAGYTF.

This chain joins TRBV7-2 and TRBJ2-3; 7 bases agree with TRBD2. The CDR3 is 13 residues long. V was pared by 6 bases and J by 3 bases, with 3 bases of the junction left unmatched. Germline assignment: CDR1 SGHTA and CDR2 FQGNSA. CDR3 region: CASRTGGTDTQYF. The CDR3 DNA follows: TGTGCCAGCAGGACCGGGGGGACAGATACGCAGTATTTT.

This sequence joins TRBV5-1 and TRBJ1-1, with D perhaps TRBD1 (5 bases). Germline-derived CDR1 and CDR2 are SGHRS and YFSETQ. The CDR3 totals 13 residues. With 0 bases removed from V and 6 bases from J, the gap between germline ends came to 9 bases. The CDR3 loop reads CASSLATESEAFF. As DNA, the CDR3 is TGCGCCAGCAGCTTGGCGACAGAATCTGAAGCTTTCTTT.

This chain joins TRBV28 and TRBJ1-3; a possible D gene is TRBD1 (5 bases). Germline lookup yields CDR1 MDHEN and CDR2 SYDVKM. This CDR3 is 16 amino acids long. V lost 7 bases, J lost 0 bases, and 16 bases lay in between. The CDR3 spells CASTPSGAFSGNTIYF. CDR3 bases: TGTGCCAGCACCCCGAGCGGGGCCTTCTCTGGAAACACCATATATTTT.

The CDR3 DNA sequence: TGTGCCAGCAGCGTAGGAAATAACGGAGACGCGTTACACACCGGGGAGCTGTTTTTT. Protein sequence: CASSVGNNGDALHTGELFF. This sequence joins TRBV9 and TRBJ2-2; D gene ambiguous. Germline V lookup: CDR1 SGDLS, CDR2 YYNGEE. This CDR3 has 19 residues. The V end lost 0 bases, the J end lost 3 bases, and 21 bases lay between the germline ends.

This chain joins TRBV7-7 and TRBJ2-1; 10 bases align to TRBD1. J gave up 5 bases and V 5 bases, and 6 bases lay outside the gene matches. The CDR3 is made up of 15 amino acids. Germline V gives CDR1 SSHAT, CDR2 FNYEAQ (reference sequence). CDR3 sequence (DNA): TGTGCCAGCAGCAACGGGGACAGGGGCCACAATGAGCAGTTCTTC. As protein: CASSNGDRGHNEQFF.

The genes are TRBV4-2 and TRBJ2-3, with D uncertain. The V gene's germline CDR1 is LGHNA and CDR2 YNFKEQ. The CDR3 spans 15 residues. V was pared by 0 bases and J by 1 base, with 8 bases between. The CDR3: CASSQDARGTDTQYF. The CDR3, as DNA: TGTGCCAGCAGCCAAGATGCGCGTGGCACAGATACGCAGTATTTT.

V usage is TRBV7-2 and J usage is TRBJ2-5; TRBD1 aligns across 8 bases. CDR1 is SGHTA and CDR2 is FQGNSA in the germline V gene. The CDR3 runs to 18 residues. The V segment lost 2 bases and the J segment 4 bases; nucleotides outside the gene matches: 15. The CDR3 protein is CASSLTFLGTGPLETQYF. CDR3 in DNA: TGTGCCAGCAGCTTAACCTTCCTCGGGACAGGCCCGTTAGAGACCCAGTACTTC.

The CDR3 DNA is TGTGCCAGCAGCCAAGATCTGAAGAGGGCCCCAGATACGCAGTATTTT. It codes for CASSQDLKRAPDTQYF. The rearrangement joins TRBV14 to TRBJ2-3, with D perhaps matching TRBD2 (5 bases). The CDR3 spans 16 residues. V was cut by 0 bases and J by 4 bases, with 14 bases left in between. Germline assignment: CDR1 SGHDN and CDR2 FVKESK. The whole variable domain, remainder taken from reference TRBV14 and TRBJ2-3, is EAGVTQFPSHSVIEKGQTVTLRCDPISGHDNLYWYRRVMGKEIKFLLHFVKESKQDESGMPNNRFLAERTGGTYSTLKVQPAELEDSGVYFCASSQDLKRAPDTQYFGPGTRLTVL.

V gene TRBV5-1 combines with J gene TRBJ2-5; the match to TRBD2 covers 10 bases. Germline V lookup: CDR1 SGHRS, CDR2 YFSETQ. The CDR3 extends over 17 amino acids. The junction had 12 bases not matched to a gene; V was cut back by 1 base and J by 6 bases. CDR3 sequence: CASSLYPATSGSKTQYF. CDR3 coding DNA: TGCGCCAGCAGCTTGTATCCGGCGACTAGCGGGTCCAAGACCCAGTACTTC.